This record concerns one TCR beta chain sequence. The antigen is undetermined. Germline V gene lookup returns CDR1 SQVTM and CDR2 ANQGSEA. The CDR3 has 12 amino acids. The ends were cut back, 6 bases at V and 5 bases at J, with 14 bases in the middle. The data belong to a study of T cell responses to AZD1222 COVID-19 vaccine. Broader study findings: Spike-specific TCR breadth and depth rose after two AZD1222 doses. Targets within unmutated variant regions were reportedly found for nearly half of spike-specific TCRs. The donors showed a predominance of white British ancestry and of females, with possible underestimation of clonal diversity.

Sequencing was performed with immunoSEQ multiplex PCR; in TCRdb, only in-frame clones are kept and a portion is missing. The table lists about 120,000 clones, 80% to 90% of them singletons. The analysis combined second doses at about 4 or about 12 weeks. The clonotype comes from an adult who received the AZD1222 COVID-19 vaccine. The chain is built from TRBV29-1 and TRBJ2-7; D is uncertain. Sequenced here: peripheral blood, sampled 28 days after the second AZD1222 dose. The CDR3 is CSVSSEWDEQYF. The CDR3, as DNA: TGCAGCGTGTCGTCTGAGTGGGACGAGCAGTACTTC.